The source of this T cell receptor beta chain is a study of CD8+CD57+ T cells in acquired aplastic anemia. Study summary: The mean DNA yield obtained from sorted CD4+ and CD8+ cells came to about 3 ug. Regarding the study as a whole: Patients shared 25 to 30 CD8+ CDR3 sequences with controls. Patients showed no significant difference from controls in CD8+ Simpson's diversity.

This clonotype was detected many times. Its antigen is still unknown. Whoever was chosen for sequencing had shown CD8+CD57+ cell expansion by flow cytometry. Each patient carried a diagnosis of severe acquired aplastic anemia. Profiling of TCR beta VDJ combinations and CDR3 sequences used genomic DNA as template. TCRdb ran MiXCR on the reads and lists one entry per CDR3 protein. The repertoire holds 400,000 to 600,000 distinct CDR3 sequences, with approximately 33% as singletons. CDR3 length equals 12 residues. V was cut by 8 bases and J by 9 bases, with 14 bases left in between. Germline V CDR1 and CDR2: SNHLY, FYNNEI.

The source material was sorted CD4+, CD8+, or CD8+CD57+ T cells (not recorded which) from PBMCs. This clonotype originated in a human donor with aplastic anemia. The chain combines TRBV2 with TRBJ2-1; perhaps TRBD2 as D (5 bases). The DNA for the CDR3 is TGTGCCAGCGGACGAGGGATCGGTGAGCAGTTCTTC. As protein: CASGRGIGEQFF. The whole variable domain, filled in from reference TRBV2 and TRBJ2-1, reads EPEVTQTPSHQVTQMGQEVILRCVPISNHLYFYWYRQILGQKVEFLVSFYNNEISEKSEIFDDQFSVERPDGSNFTLKIRSTKLEDSAMYFCASGRGIGEQFFGPGTRLTVL.